Listed below are T cell receptor beta chains from one sample, sequenced in a study of blood T cell repertoires in COVID-19. Sequenced by immunoSEQ multiplex PCR; TCRdb stores in-frame clones only, minus some. The table lists roughly 290,000 clones, around 90% of them singletons. Material for sequencing was peripheral blood. These TCRs come from a woman aged 30 to 39 with COVID-19, enrolled during active disease. Both conserved end residues are part of each CDR3. A D gene is named only where the DNA matches it firmly. Where a row states a size, it is once, few, many or the class of an expanded clone; other rows omit it.

abundance: NA
v_gene: TRBV27
d_gene: TRBD1
j_gene: TRBJ1-2
CDR3nt: TGTGCCAGCAGTTCCATTCGACAGGGGGAGAAGGGCTACACCTTC
CDR3aa: CASSSIRQGEKGYTF

abundance: NA
v_gene: TRBV2
d_gene: NA
j_gene: TRBJ1-1
CDR3nt: TGTGCCAGCAGTCCCACGAGGGCGGCAAACACTGAAGCTTTCTTT
CDR3aa: CASSPTRAANTEAFF

abundance: NA
v_gene: TRBV6-7
d_gene: NA
j_gene: TRBJ1-5
CDR3nt: TGTGCCAGCAGTTACCCGTCAGGGGTAGGCAATCAGCCCCAGCATTTT
CDR3aa: CASSYPSGVGNQPQHF

abundance: NA
v_gene: TRBV9
d_gene: TRBD2
j_gene: TRBJ2-1
CDR3nt: TGTGCCAGCAGCCCCCTATTAGCGGGATACAATGAGCAGTTCTTC
CDR3aa: CASSPLLAGYNEQFF

abundance: once
v_gene: TRBV28
d_gene: NA
j_gene: TRBJ1-5
CDR3nt: TGTGCCAGCAGTTTATCTGATCGGGCCCAGCATTTT
CDR3aa: CASSLSDRAQHF

abundance: NA
v_gene: TRBV6-6
d_gene: NA
j_gene: TRBJ1-4
CDR3nt: TGTGCCAGCAGTCTCCGGGGGGGGCCCTTTAATGAAAAACTGTTTTTT
CDR3aa: CASSLRGGPFNEKLFF

abundance: NA
v_gene: TRBV3-1/TRBV3-2
d_gene: TRBD1
j_gene: TRBJ1-6
CDR3nt: TGTGCCAGCAGCTTGACAGGGGAGAATTCACCCCTCCACTTT
CDR3aa: CASSLTGENSPLHF

abundance: NA
v_gene: TRBV28
d_gene: TRBD1
j_gene: TRBJ1-6
CDR3nt: TGTGCGAGCTGGGACAGTACTTCACCCCTCCACTTT
CDR3aa: CASWDSTSPLHF

abundance: NA
v_gene: TRBV28
d_gene: NA
j_gene: TRBJ1-1
CDR3nt: TGTGCCAGCAGTTCCCAGACAGCGAAGAACACTGAAGCTTTCTTT
CDR3aa: CASSSQTAKNTEAFF

abundance: NA
v_gene: TRBV19
d_gene: TRBD1
j_gene: TRBJ1-2
CDR3nt: TGTGCCAGTAAGGGATCGACAGGGATTAACTATGGCTACACCTTC
CDR3aa: CASKGSTGINYGYTF

abundance: NA
v_gene: TRBV18
d_gene: NA
j_gene: TRBJ1-5
CDR3nt: TGTGCCAGCTCACCACAGGACATGGGCAATCAGCCCCAGCATTTT
CDR3aa: CASSPQDMGNQPQHF

abundance: NA
v_gene: TRBV4-1
d_gene: NA
j_gene: TRBJ2-3
CDR3nt: TGCGCCAGCAGCCCCTATAGCGGAAGCACAGATACGCAGTATTTT
CDR3aa: CASSPYSGSTDTQYF

abundance: NA
v_gene: TRBV2
d_gene: TRBD1
j_gene: TRBJ2-7
CDR3nt: TGTGCCAGCACCTGGGACAGGGGATCCGAGCAGTACTTC
CDR3aa: CASTWDRGSEQYF

abundance: NA
v_gene: TRBV24-1
d_gene: TRBD2
j_gene: TRBJ2-3
CDR3nt: TGTGCCACCAGTGATCCTGGGACTAGTTTTGATACGCAGTATTTT
CDR3aa: CATSDPGTSFDTQYF

abundance: once
v_gene: TRBV29-1
d_gene: TRBD2
j_gene: TRBJ2-1
CDR3nt: TGCAGCGTTGAAGATGGGGTAGCATGGGATAGCGGGAGGGGTAATGAGCAGTTCTTC
CDR3aa: CSVEDGVAWDSGRGNEQFF

abundance: NA
v_gene: TRBV20-1
d_gene: NA
j_gene: TRBJ1-1
CDR3nt: TGCAGTGCTAGTGTCAGCGGCACTCAGAACACTGAAGCTTTCTTT
CDR3aa: CSASVSGTQNTEAFF

abundance: NA
v_gene: TRBV5-8
d_gene: NA
j_gene: TRBJ1-2
CDR3nt: TGTGCCAGCAGCTTGACGGTCGGTAATGGCTACACCTTC
CDR3aa: CASSLTVGNGYTF

abundance: NA
v_gene: TRBV9
d_gene: TRBD2
j_gene: TRBJ2-1
CDR3nt: TGTGCCAGCAGCGCCGGCCCCCAAGGCGGGAGGCGCAATGAGCAGTTCTTC
CDR3aa: CASSAGPQGGRRNEQFF

abundance: NA
v_gene: TRBV29-1
d_gene: TRBD1
j_gene: TRBJ2-1
CDR3nt: TGCAGCGTTGAAGATCGGACAGGGAGCTCCTACAATGAGCAGTTCTTC
CDR3aa: CSVEDRTGSSYNEQFF

abundance: NA
v_gene: TRBV12-3/TRBV12-4
d_gene: TRBD1
j_gene: TRBJ2-1
CDR3nt: TGTGCCAGCAGGCAGGGGGTAAATGAGCAGTTCTTC
CDR3aa: CASRQGVNEQFF

abundance: once
v_gene: TRBV13
d_gene: NA
j_gene: TRBJ2-7
CDR3nt: TGTGCCAGCACCTTCTCCCGAGGGAGAACCGGATCCGAGCAGTACTTC
CDR3aa: CASTFSRGRTGSEQYF

abundance: NA
v_gene: TRBV5-1
d_gene: NA
j_gene: TRBJ1-1
CDR3nt: TGCGCCAGCCAGGTTGGGATCGGGGTGGACACTGAAGCTTTCTTT
CDR3aa: CASQVGIGVDTEAFF

abundance: NA
v_gene: TRBV27
d_gene: NA
j_gene: TRBJ1-1
CDR3nt: TGTGCCAGCAGTTTATCGTGGGCAGCAGCTGAAGCTTTCTTT
CDR3aa: CASSLSWAAAEAFF

abundance: NA
v_gene: TRBV24-1
d_gene: TRBD1
j_gene: TRBJ2-7
CDR3nt: TGTGCCACCAGTGCAGGGGGCTTGGGCGAGCAGTACTTC
CDR3aa: CATSAGGLGEQYF

abundance: once
v_gene: TRBV13
d_gene: TRBD1
j_gene: TRBJ1-1
CDR3nt: TGTGCCAGCAGCCACAGGGGTCGGAACACTGAAGCTTTCTTT
CDR3aa: CASSHRGRNTEAFF

abundance: once
v_gene: TRBV6-4
d_gene: NA
j_gene: TRBJ2-7
CDR3nt: TGTGCCAGCAGCTATTCTGCCCCGAGGTACGAGCAGTACTTC
CDR3aa: CASSYSAPRYEQYF

abundance: NA
v_gene: TRBV19
d_gene: TRBD1
j_gene: TRBJ1-1
CDR3nt: TGTGCCAGTAGTACCCGACAGGGGGTGAACACTGAAGCTTTCTTT
CDR3aa: CASSTRQGVNTEAFF

abundance: NA
v_gene: TRBV28
d_gene: NA
j_gene: TRBJ2-7
CDR3nt: TGTGCCAGCAGTTTCGGGAGCTCCTACGAGCAGTACTTC
CDR3aa: CASSFGSSYEQYF

abundance: NA
v_gene: TRBV11-3
d_gene: NA
j_gene: TRBJ1-3
CDR3nt: TGTGCCAGCTCCCGGTCCTCTGGAAACACCATATATTTT
CDR3aa: CASSRSSGNTIYF

abundance: NA
v_gene: TRBV28
d_gene: NA
j_gene: TRBJ2-7
CDR3nt: TGTGCCAGCAGTTTGGGGCCGCCAGTAGGGGGATACGAGCAGTACTTC
CDR3aa: CASSLGPPVGGYEQYF

abundance: NA
v_gene: TRBV19
d_gene: TRBD2
j_gene: TRBJ2-1
CDR3nt: TGTGCCAGTAGTATAAACGGGAGGGCATACAATGAGCAGTTCTTC
CDR3aa: CASSINGRAYNEQFF

abundance: once
v_gene: TRBV7-2
d_gene: TRBD2
j_gene: TRBJ2-5
CDR3nt: TGTGCCAGCAGCCGGGGGGGGGCTTACCAAGAGACCCAGTACTTC
CDR3aa: CASSRGGAYQETQYF